Described below is a single T cell receptor beta chain sequence and its context. This sample is drawn from a study of OX40 agonist ivuxolimab in advanced cancers. As for the study in general: Ivuxolimab was administered intravenously to patients at 0.01 to 10 mg/kg every 2 weeks. It was permissible to have had prior anti-PD-1, anti-PD-L1 or anti-CTLA-4 therapy, and approximately 41% had some.

The CDR3 is 16 amino acids. The V and J ends lost 6 bases and 4 bases respectively, with 19 bases between them. Germline CDR1 is KGHSH and CDR2 is LQKENI. Here immunoSEQ multiplex PCR was the method, and the copy in TCRdb shows in-frame clones only, minus some. This sample has around 65,000 clones, with 90% found just once. The specimen comprised CD4+ or CD8+ T cells sorted from blood, sampled in a trial of the OX40 agonist ivuxolimab. The V call is TRBV18, the J call TRBJ1-5; TRBD1 is a possible D gene (6 bases). The clonotype comes from an adult with an advanced solid tumor such as melanoma, head and neck, liver or kidney cancer. The CDR3 loop reads CASSPRGGVVNQPQHF. For the CDR3, the DNA is TGTGCCAGCTCCCCGAGGGGGGGGGTGGTGAATCAGCCCCAGCATTTT.